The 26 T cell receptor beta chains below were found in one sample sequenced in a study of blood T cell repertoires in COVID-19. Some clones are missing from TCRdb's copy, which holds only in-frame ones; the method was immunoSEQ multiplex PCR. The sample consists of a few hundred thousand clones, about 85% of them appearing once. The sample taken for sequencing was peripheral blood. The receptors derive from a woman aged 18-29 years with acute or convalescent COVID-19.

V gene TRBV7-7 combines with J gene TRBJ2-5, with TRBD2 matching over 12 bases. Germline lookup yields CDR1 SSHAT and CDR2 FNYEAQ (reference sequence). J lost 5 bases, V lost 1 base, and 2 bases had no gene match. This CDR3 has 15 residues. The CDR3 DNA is TGTGCCAGCAGCTTAGGGACTAGCGGGGAGGAGACCCAGTACTTC. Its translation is CASSLGTSGEETQYF. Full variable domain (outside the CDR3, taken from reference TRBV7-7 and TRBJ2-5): GAGVSQSPRYKVTKRGQDVTLRCDPISSHATLYWYQQALGQGPEFLTYFNYEAQPDKSGLPSDRFSAERPEGSISTLTIQRTEQRDSAMYRCASSLGTSGEETQYFGPGTRLLVL.

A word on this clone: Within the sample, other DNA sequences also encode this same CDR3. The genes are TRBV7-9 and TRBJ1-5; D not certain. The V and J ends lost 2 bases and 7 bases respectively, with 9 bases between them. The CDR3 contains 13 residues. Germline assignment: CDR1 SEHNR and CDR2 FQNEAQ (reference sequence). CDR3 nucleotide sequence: TGTGCCAGCAGCTTAAAAGGAGACCAGCCCCAGCATTTT. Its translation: CASSLKGDQPQHF.

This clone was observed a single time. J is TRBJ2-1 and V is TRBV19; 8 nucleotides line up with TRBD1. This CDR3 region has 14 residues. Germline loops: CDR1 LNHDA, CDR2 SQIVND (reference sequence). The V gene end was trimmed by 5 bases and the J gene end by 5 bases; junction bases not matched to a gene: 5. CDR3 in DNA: TGTGCCAGTAGTCGGACAGGGTCGAACAATGAGCAGTTCTTC. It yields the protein CASSRTGSNNEQFF.

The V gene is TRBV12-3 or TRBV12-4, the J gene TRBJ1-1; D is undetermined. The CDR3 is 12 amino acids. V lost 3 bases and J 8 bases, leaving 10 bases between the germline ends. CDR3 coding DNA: TGTGCCAGCAGTTTTTGGCGGAGGGAAGCTTTCTTT. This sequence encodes CASSFWRREAFF.

In DNA, the CDR3 is TGTGCCAGCAGCTTAGTGGCCCACAGCACTGAAGCTTTCTTT. It codes for CASSLVAHSTEAFF. The V call is TRBV7-9, the J call TRBJ1-1; D is undetermined. Trimming pared 1 base from V and 4 bases from J, leaving 10 bases between. This CDR3 has 14 residues. CDR1 and CDR2 from the germline V gene are SEHNR and FQNEAQ (reference sequence).

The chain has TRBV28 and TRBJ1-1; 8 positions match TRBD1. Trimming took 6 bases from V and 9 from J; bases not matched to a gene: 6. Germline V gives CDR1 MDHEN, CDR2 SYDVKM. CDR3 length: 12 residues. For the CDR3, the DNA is TGTGCCAGCAGCAACAGGGGGTGGAAAGCTTTCTTT. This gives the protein CASSNRGWKAFF.

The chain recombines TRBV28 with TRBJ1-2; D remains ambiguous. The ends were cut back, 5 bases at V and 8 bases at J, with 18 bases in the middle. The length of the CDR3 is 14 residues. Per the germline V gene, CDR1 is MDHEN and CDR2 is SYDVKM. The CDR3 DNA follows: TGTGCCAGCAGTCCCAGGTCCGACCCGTACGGCTACACCTTC. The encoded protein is CASSPRSDPYGYTF.

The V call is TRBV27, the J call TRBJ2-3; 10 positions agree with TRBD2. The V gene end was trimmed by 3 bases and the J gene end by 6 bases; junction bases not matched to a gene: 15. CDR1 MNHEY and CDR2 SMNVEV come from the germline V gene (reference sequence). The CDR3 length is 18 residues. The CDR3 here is CASSFDLAGASRGDTQYF. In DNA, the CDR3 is TGTGCCAGCAGTTTCGATCTAGCGGGAGCCTCGCGAGGGGATACGCAGTATTTT.

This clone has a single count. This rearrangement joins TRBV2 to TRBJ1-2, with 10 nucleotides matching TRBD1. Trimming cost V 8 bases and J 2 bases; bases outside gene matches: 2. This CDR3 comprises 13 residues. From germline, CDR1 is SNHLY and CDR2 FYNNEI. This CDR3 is CASGTGANYGYTF. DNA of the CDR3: TGTGCCAGCGGGACAGGGGCAAACTATGGCTACACCTTC.

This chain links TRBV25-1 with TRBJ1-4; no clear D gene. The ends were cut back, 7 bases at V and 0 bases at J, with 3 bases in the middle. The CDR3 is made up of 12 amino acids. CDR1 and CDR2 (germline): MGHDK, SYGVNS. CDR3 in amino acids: CASTATNEKLFF. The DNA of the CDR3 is TGTGCCAGCACCGCAACTAATGAAAAACTGTTTTTT.

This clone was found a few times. CDR3 region: CASSLRTGRGYTEAFF. CDR3 in DNA: TGTGCCAGCAGCCTCCGGACAGGGAGAGGTTACACTGAAGCTTTCTTT. The chain couples TRBV7-2 to TRBJ1-1; 8 nucleotides line up with TRBD1. J gave up 3 bases and V 5 bases, and 11 bases lay outside the gene matches. The CDR3 loop spans 16 amino acids. Germline values: CDR1 SGHTA, CDR2 FQGNSA.

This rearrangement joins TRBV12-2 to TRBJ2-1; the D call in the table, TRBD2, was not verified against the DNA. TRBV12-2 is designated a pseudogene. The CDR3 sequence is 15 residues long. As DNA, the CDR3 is TGTGCAAGTCGCTTACTACCTAGCTCCTACAATGAGCAGTTCTTC. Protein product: CASRLLPSSYNEQFF.

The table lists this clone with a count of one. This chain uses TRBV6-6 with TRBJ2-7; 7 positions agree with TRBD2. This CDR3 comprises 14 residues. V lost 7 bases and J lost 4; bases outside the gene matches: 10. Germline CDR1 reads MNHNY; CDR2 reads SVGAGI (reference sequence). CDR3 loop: CASTPLADTYEQYF. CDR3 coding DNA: TGTGCCAGCACCCCCCTAGCGGATACGTACGAGCAGTACTTC.

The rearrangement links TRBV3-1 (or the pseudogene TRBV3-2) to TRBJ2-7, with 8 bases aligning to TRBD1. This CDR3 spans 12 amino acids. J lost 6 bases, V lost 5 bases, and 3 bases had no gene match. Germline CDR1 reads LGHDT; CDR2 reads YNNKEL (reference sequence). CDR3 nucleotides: TGTGCCAGCAGCTTCACAGGGGGCGAGCAGTACTTC. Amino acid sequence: CASSFTGGEQYF.

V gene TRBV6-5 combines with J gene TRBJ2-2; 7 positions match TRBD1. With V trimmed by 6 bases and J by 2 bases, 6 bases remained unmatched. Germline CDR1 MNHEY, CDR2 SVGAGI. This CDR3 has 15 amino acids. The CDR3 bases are TGTGCCAGCAGGGGGACAGCCCAAAACACCGGGGAGCTGTTTTTT. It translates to CASRGTAQNTGELFF.

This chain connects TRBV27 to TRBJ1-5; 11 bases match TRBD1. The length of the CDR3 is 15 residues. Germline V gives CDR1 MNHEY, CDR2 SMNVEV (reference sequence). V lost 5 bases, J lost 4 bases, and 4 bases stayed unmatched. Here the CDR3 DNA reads TGTGCCAGCAGTATCGGACAGGGGGCAAATCAGCCCCAGCATTTT. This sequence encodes CASSIGQGANQPQHF.

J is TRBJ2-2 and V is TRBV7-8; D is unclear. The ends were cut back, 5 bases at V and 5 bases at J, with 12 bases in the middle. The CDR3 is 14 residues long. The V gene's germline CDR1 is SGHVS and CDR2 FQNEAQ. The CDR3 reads CASSGSQSTGELFF. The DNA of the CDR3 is TGTGCCAGCAGCGGGTCACAGTCTACCGGGGAGCTGTTTTTT.

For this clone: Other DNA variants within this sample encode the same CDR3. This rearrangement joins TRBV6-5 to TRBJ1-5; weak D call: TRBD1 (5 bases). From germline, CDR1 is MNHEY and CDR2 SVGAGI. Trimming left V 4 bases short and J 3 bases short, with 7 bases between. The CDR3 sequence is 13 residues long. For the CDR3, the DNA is TGTGCCAGCAGTTTACAGGTCAATCAGCCCCAGCATTTT. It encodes CASSLQVNQPQHF.

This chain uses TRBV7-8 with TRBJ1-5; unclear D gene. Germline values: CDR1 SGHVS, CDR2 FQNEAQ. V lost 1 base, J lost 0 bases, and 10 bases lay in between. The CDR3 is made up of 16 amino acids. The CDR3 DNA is TGTGCCAGCAGCTTAGGGGCAGCACATAGCAATCAGCCCCAGCATTTT. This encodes CASSLGAAHSNQPQHF.

This CDR3 is CASSPQGGGQPQHF. CDR3 bases: TGTGCCAGCAGCCCCCAGGGCGGAGGGCAGCCCCAGCATTTT. This chain connects TRBV7-9 to TRBJ1-5; weak D call: TRBD1 (5 bases). The germline V gene has CDR1 SEHNR and CDR2 FQNEAQ (reference sequence). The CDR3 is 14 residues long. With 5 bases removed from V and 7 bases from J, the gap between germline ends came to 15 bases.

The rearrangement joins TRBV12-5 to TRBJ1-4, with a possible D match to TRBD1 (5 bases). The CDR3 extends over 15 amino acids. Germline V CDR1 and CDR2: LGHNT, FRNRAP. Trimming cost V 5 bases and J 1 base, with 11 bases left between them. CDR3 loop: CASGPRGGTNEKLFF. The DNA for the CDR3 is TGTGCTAGTGGTCCGCGGGGGGGAACTAATGAAAAACTGTTTTTT.

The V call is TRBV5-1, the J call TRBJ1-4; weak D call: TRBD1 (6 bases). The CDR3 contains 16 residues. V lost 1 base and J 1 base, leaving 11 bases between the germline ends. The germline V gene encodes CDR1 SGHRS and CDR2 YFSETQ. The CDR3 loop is CASSLLSGVTNEKLFF. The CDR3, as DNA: TGCGCCAGCAGCTTGCTCTCAGGGGTAACTAATGAAAAACTGTTTTTT.

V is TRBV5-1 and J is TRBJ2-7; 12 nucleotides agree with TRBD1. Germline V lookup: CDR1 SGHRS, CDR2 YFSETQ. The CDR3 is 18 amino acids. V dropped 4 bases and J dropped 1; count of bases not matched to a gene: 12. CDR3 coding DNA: TGCGCCAGCAGCCCCGGGACAGGGGGCTTTATTATTTCCTACGAGCAGTACTTC. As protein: CASSPGTGGFIISYEQYF. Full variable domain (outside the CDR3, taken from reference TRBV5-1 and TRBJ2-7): KAGVTQTPRYLIKTRGQQVTLSCSPISGHRSVSWYQQTPGQGLQFLFEYFSETQRNKGNFPGRFSGRQFSNSRSEMNVSTLELGDSALYLCASSPGTGGFIISYEQYFGPGTRLTVT.

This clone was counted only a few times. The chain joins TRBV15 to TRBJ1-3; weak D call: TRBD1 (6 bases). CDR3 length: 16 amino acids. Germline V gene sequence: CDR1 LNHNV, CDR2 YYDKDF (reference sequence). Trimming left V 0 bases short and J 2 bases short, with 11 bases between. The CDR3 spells CATSRDRTAAGNTIYF. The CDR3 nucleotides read TGTGCCACCAGCAGAGATAGGACAGCGGCTGGAAACACCATATATTTT.

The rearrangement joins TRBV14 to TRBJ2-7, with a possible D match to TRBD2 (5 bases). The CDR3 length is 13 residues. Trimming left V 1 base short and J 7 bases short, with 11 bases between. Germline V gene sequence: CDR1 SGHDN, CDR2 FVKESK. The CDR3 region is CASSQVGEGEQYF. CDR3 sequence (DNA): TGTGCCAGCAGCCAAGTCGGTGAGGGTGAGCAGTACTTC.

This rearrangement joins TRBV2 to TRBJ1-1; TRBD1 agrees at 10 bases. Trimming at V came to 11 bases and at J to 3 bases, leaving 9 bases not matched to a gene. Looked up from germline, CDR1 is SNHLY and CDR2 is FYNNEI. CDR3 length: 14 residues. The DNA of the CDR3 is TGTGCCCGCTCCATCGGGACAGGGGACACTGAAGCTTTCTTT. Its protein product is CARSIGTGDTEAFF.